Shown below are 12 T cell receptor beta chains from a single sample sequenced in a study of blood T cell repertoires in COVID-19. TCRdb's table, derived via immunoSEQ multiplex PCR, lists solely in-frame clones and lacks some. The top ten clones hold 10% to 15% of a sample with some 200,000 clones, 75% to 85% of them seen once. The sequencing input was PBMCs or T cells enriched from blood (not recorded which). The receptors were sampled from a man aged 35-49 years who had recovered from COVID-19.

This clone is a singleton in its sample. The genes are TRBV7-9 and TRBJ1-2, with 7 nucleotides matching TRBD1. In germline, CDR1 is SEHNR, CDR2 FQNEAQ (reference sequence). The CDR3 length is 15 residues. V lost 2 bases and J lost 2; bases outside the gene matches: 5. CDR3 region: CASSLKDRDNYGYTF. Here the CDR3 DNA reads TGTGCCAGCAGCTTAAAAGACAGGGACAACTATGGCTACACCTTC.

In this sample, this clone turned up once. CDR3 sequence (DNA): TGTGCCAGCAGTAGCGGCACAGATACGCAGTATTTT. Encoded protein: CASSSGTDTQYF. The J gene is TRBJ2-3, the V gene TRBV2; D is ambiguous. This CDR3 comprises 12 residues. Germline lookup yields CDR1 SNHLY and CDR2 FYNNEI. V gave up 5 bases and J gave up 1 base, with 4 bases separating them.

V is TRBV19 and J is TRBJ1-2, with a possible D match to TRBD1 (5 bases). CDR1 is LNHDA and CDR2 is SQIVND in the germline V gene (reference sequence). V was shortened by 2 bases and J by 4 bases, with 14 bases between the two germline ends. CDR3 length: 15 residues. The CDR3 DNA follows: TGTGCCAGTAGTATAAAACCCGGAACAGGCTATGGCTACACCTTC. Translated: CASSIKPGTGYGYTF.

The chain has TRBV5-1 and TRBJ2-3; 11 nucleotides match TRBD2. Germline assignment: CDR1 SGHRS and CDR2 YFSETQ. This CDR3 region has 15 residues. V lost 2 bases and J lost 4; bases outside the gene matches: 3. CDR3 loop: CASSLLLAGADTQYF. The DNA of the CDR3 is TGCGCCAGCAGCTTACTACTAGCGGGAGCAGATACGCAGTATTTT.

The rearrangement links TRBV1 to TRBJ2-7; the D call of TRBD1 is as the table states it, not checked on the DNA. TRBV1 counts as a pseudogene. This CDR3 is built from 12 residues. The CDR3 protein is CTSSQGRYEQYV. CDR3 bases: TGCACCAGCAGCCAAGGCAGATACGAGCAGTACGTC.

V is TRBV9 and J is TRBJ1-6; maybe TRBD1 (5 bases). The germline V and J ends were trimmed by 0 bases and 13 bases, with 8 bases remaining between them. Germline-derived CDR1 and CDR2 are SGDLS and YYNGEE. The CDR3 spans 12 residues. As DNA, the CDR3 is TGTGCCAGCAGCGTAGTGGAGGGGCCCCTCCACTTT. Its translation: CASSVVEGPLHF.

This clone was observed a handful of times. V is TRBV28 and J is TRBJ1-5; TRBD1 is a possible D gene (5 bases). This CDR3 region has 14 residues. Trimming removed 5 bases from V and 1 base from J, with 9 bases in between. From germline, CDR1 is MDHEN and CDR2 SYDVKM. CDR3 region: CASSPTGSNQPQHF. The CDR3 DNA reads as TGTGCCAGCAGTCCAACAGGAAGCAATCAGCCCCAGCATTTT.

Concerning this clone: This sample also contains other DNA sequences that code for the same CDR3. The rearrangement links TRBV5-1 to TRBJ1-2; no reliable D call. There are 13 residues in the CDR3. CDR1 and CDR2 from the germline V gene are SGHRS and YFSETQ. The ends were cut back, 0 bases at V and 4 bases at J, with 7 bases in the middle. CDR3 in DNA: TGCGCCAGCAGCTTGGCCGGTGGCTATGGCTACACCTTC. The encoded protein is CASSLAGGYGYTF.

This clone was counted only a few times. The J gene is TRBJ2-7, the V gene TRBV7-6; 7 bases are a match to TRBD1. Per germline, CDR1 SGHVS and CDR2 FNYEAQ. V shed 8 bases, J shed 13 bases, and the junction held 14 bases outside the gene matches. The length of the CDR3 is 12 residues. CDR3 protein: CASGDRTGGHYF. CDR3 nucleotide sequence: TGTGCCAGCGGAGACCGGACAGGCGGGCACTACTTC.

This chain joins TRBV18 and TRBJ2-7, with D possibly being TRBD1 (6 bases). The CDR3 loop spans 15 amino acids. Per germline, CDR1 KGHSH and CDR2 LQKENI. V was cut by 6 bases and J by 2 bases, with 17 bases left in between. CDR3 sequence reads: CASSPPPTGPYEQYF. Here the CDR3 DNA reads TGTGCCAGCTCCCCTCCCCCGACAGGCCCCTACGAGCAGTACTTC.

The chain carries TRBV6-6 and TRBJ1-2; tentative D call: TRBD1 (5 bases). From germline, CDR1 is MNHNY and CDR2 SVGAGI (reference sequence). V lost 2 bases and J 7 bases, leaving 17 bases between the germline ends. The CDR3 has 15 amino acids. The DNA for the CDR3 is TGTGCCAGCAGTTACGGACCCGGTCCCAGGGCTGGCTACACCTTC. It translates to CASSYGPGPRAGYTF.

The genes are TRBV5-5 and TRBJ2-2; 7 nucleotides agree with TRBD2. V dropped 5 bases and J dropped 5; count of bases not matched to a gene: 15. The CDR3 is made up of 17 amino acids. Germline V gene lookup returns CDR1 SGHKS and CDR2 YYEKEE (reference sequence). As DNA, the CDR3 is TGTGCCAGCAGTGGTGACCCGGGGGGTCGAGGGACCGGGGAGCTGTTTTTT. It specifies CASSGDPGGRGTGELFF.